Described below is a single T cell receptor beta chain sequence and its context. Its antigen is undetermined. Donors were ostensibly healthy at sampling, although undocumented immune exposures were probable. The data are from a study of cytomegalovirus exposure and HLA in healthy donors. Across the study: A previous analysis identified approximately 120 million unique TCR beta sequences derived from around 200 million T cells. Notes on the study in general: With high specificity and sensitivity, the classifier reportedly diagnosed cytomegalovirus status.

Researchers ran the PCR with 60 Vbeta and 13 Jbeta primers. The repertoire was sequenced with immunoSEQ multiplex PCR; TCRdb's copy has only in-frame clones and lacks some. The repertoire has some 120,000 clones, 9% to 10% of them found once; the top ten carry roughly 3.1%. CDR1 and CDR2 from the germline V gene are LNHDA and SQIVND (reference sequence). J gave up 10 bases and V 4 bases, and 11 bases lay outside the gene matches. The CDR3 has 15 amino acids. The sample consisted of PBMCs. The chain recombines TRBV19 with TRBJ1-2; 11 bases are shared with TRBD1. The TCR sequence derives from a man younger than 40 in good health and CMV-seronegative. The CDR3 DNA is TGTGCCAGTAGTAGGGGCACCGGGACAGGGGGTAACTACACCTTC. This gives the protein CASSRGTGTGGNYTF.